This T cell receptor (beta chain) comes out of a study of blood T cell repertoires in COVID-19. Study-level information: Sites across the United States, Italy and Spain contributed samples from acute and convalescent COVID-19. In each case, the material was cDNA or gDNA derived from T cells, B-cell-depleted T cells, or PBMCs.

The CDR3 is made up of 18 amino acids. V lost 4 bases and J lost 5; bases outside the gene matches: 11. Germline lookup yields CDR1 KGHDR and CDR2 SFDVKD. In the original processing: Estimated nucleated cell counts came from reference gene primer amplification. Assay used: immunoSEQ multiplex PCR; TCRdb lists only in-frame clones, some missing. The DNA gave D and trimming, while V, J and clone size come from that table. The repertoire has about 170,000 clones, 87% of them found once; the top ten carry roughly 3.7%. This chain joins TRBV24-1 and TRBJ2-5; 14 bases line up with TRBD2. The receptor was derived from a young man with active or convalescent COVID-19. The material sequenced was peripheral blood. CDR3: CATSDMGLAGVRLETQYF. CDR3 DNA: TGTGCCACCAGTGACATGGGACTAGCGGGAGTGCGATTGGAGACCCAGTACTTC.